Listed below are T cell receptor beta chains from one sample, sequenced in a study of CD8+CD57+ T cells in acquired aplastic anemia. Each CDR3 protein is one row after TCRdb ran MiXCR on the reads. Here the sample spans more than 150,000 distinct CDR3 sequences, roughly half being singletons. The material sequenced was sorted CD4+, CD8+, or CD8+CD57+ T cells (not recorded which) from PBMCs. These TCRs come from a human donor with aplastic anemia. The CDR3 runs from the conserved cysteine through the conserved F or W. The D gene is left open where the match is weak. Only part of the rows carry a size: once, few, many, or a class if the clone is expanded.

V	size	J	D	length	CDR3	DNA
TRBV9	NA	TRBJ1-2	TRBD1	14	CASSGTGGAYGYTF	TGTGCCAGCAGCGGGACAGGGGGCGCCTATGGCTACACCTTC
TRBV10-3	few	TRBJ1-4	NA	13	CANKGEGEEKLFF	TGTGCCAACAAAGGGGAAGGTGAAGAAAAACTGTTTTTT
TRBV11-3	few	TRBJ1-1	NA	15	CASSKVQGWSTEAFF	TGTGCCAGCAGTAAAGTACAGGGATGGAGCACTGAAGCTTTCTTT
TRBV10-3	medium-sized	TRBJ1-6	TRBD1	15	CAISERGQPNSPLHF	TGTGCCATCAGTGAGAGGGGACAGCCTAATTCACCCCTCCACTTT
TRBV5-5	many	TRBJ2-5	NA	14	CASSLGLRGETQYF	TGTGCCAGCAGCTTGGGCCTCAGGGGAGAGACCCAGTACTTC
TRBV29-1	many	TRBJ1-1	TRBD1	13	CSVSGQGNTEAFF	TGCAGCGTTTCGGGACAGGGGAACACTGAAGCTTTCTTT
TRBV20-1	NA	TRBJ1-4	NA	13	CSAHPGVIEKLFF	TGCAGTGCTCATCCGGGAGTAATTGAAAAACTGTTTTTT
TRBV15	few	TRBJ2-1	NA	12	CATSVQGDEQFF	TGTGCCACCAGCGTTCAGGGAGATGAGCAGTTCTTC
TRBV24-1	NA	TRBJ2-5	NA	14	CATSDPYLTETQYF	TGTGCCACCAGTGACCCGTATCTCACAGAGACCCAGTACTTC
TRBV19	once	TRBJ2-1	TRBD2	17	CASSIELRLAGSNEQFF	TGTGCCAGTAGTATAGAGCTAAGGCTAGCGGGGAGTAATGAGCAGTTCTTC
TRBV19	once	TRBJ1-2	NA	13	CASSLGQGDGYTF	TGTGCCAGTAGTCTCGGCCAGGGTGATGGCTACACCTTC
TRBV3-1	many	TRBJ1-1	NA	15	CASSQDQVTDTEAFF	TGTGCCAGCAGCCAAGATCAGGTTACGGACACTGAAGCTTTCTTT
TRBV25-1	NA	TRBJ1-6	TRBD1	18	CASSDIRTGRSYNSPLHF	TGTGCCAGCAGTGATATTAGGACAGGGCGCTCCTATAATTCACCCCTCCACTTT
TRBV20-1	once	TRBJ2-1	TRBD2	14	CSAEGLSRANEQFF	TGCAGTGCTGAGGGACTAAGTAGGGCCAATGAGCAGTTCTTC
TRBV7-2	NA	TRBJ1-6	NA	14	CASSWTSENSPLHF	TGTGCCAGTAGCTGGACATCCGAAAATTCACCCCTCCACTTT
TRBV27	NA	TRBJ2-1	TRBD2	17	CASSLTPAGGLYNEQFF	TGTGCCAGCAGTCTAACCCCCGCGGGGGGACTCTACAATGAGCAGTTCTTC
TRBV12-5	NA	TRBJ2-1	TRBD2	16	CASGSRLAGAYNEQFF	TGTGCTAGTGGTTCCCGACTAGCGGGTGCCTACAATGAGCAGTTCTTC
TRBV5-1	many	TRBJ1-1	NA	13	CASSQTVNTEAFF	TGCGCCAGCAGCCAGACAGTGAACACTGAAGCTTTCTTT
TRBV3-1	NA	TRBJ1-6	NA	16	CASSLWAQGFGSPLHF	TGTGCCAGCAGCCTTTGGGCCCAGGGGTTTGGTTCACCCCTCCACTTT
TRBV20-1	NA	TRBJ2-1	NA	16	CSAALSRRDSYNEQFF	TGCAGTGCAGCCCTATCACGGCGGGACTCCTACAATGAGCAGTTCTTC
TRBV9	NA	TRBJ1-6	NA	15	CASSGSGLSNSPLHF	TGTGCCAGCAGCGGCTCTGGTTTGTCCAATTCACCCCTCCACTTT
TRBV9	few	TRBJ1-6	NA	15	CASSTRGKRDSPLHF	TGTGCCAGCAGCACGCGGGGGAAGCGGGATTCACCCCTCCACTTT
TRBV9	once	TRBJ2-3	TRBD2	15	CASSGGGTSSDTQYF	TGTGCCAGCAGCGGAGGAGGGACTAGCTCAGATACGCAGTATTTT
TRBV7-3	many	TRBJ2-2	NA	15	CASSPYGSNTGELFF	TGTGCCAGCAGCCCGTATGGGTCGAACACCGGGGAGCTGTTTTTT
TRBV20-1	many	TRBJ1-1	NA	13	CSASVGGNTEAFF	TGCAGTGCTAGTGTAGGGGGGAACACTGAAGCTTTCTTT
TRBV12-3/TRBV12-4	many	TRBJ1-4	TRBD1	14	CASSPTGGGEKLFF	TGTGCCAGCAGTCCGACAGGGGGTGGGGAAAAACTGTTTTTT
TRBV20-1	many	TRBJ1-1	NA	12	CSADDGGTEAFF	TGCAGTGCGGACGACGGGGGGACTGAAGCTTTCTTT
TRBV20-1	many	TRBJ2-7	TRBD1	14	CSAGGDRGTYEQYF	TGCAGTGCGGGAGGGGACAGGGGTACCTACGAGCAGTACTTC
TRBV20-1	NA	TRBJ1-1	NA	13	CSASGGMVSEAFF	TGCAGTGCTTCGGGGGGTATGGTCTCTGAAGCTTTCTTT
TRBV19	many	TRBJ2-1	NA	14	CASSMGPKSTEQFF	TGTGCCAGTAGTATGGGACCTAAATCTACTGAGCAGTTCTTC
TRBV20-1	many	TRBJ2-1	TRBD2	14	CSARTLAGYNEQFF	TGCAGTGCTAGGACCCTAGCGGGGTACAATGAGCAGTTCTTC
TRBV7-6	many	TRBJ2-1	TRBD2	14	CASRRTSGNNEQFF	TGTGCCAGCAGACGGACTAGCGGGAACAATGAGCAGTTCTTC
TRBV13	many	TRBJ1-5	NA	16	CASSLGGGRSNQPQHF	TGTGCCAGCAGCTTAGGGGGAGGTCGGAGCAATCAGCCCCAGCATTTT
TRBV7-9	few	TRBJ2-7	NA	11	CASSLTTEQYF	TGTGCCAGCAGCTTAACAACCGAGCAGTACTTC
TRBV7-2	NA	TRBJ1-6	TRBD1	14	CAISPGTENSPLHF	TGTGCCATTAGCCCCGGGACAGAGAATTCACCCCTCCACTTT
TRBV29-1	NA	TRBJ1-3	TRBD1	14	CSIDSTGTGNTIYF	TGCAGCATCGATTCGACAGGGACTGGAAACACCATATATTTT
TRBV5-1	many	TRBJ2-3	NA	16	CASSPGPITGPDTQYF	TGCGCCAGCAGCCCCGGACCAATCACGGGCCCAGATACGCAGTATTTT
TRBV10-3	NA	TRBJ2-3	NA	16	CAINGVGGGSTDTQYF	TGTGCCATCAATGGAGTCGGTGGGGGCTCCACAGATACGCAGTATTTT
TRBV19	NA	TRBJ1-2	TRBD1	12	CASGGQGSGYTF	TGTGCCAGTGGGGGACAGGGAAGTGGCTACACCTTC
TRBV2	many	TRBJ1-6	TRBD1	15	CASSERGHEGSPLHF	TGTGCCAGCAGTGAGAGGGGGCACGAGGGTTCACCCCTCCACTTT
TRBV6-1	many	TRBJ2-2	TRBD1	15	CASRPGTGNTGELFF	TGTGCCAGCAGGCCCGGGACAGGGAACACCGGGGAGCTGTTTTTT
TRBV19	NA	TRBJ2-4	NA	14	CASSIGVAKNIQYF	TGTGCCAGTAGTATCGGCGTAGCCAAAAACATTCAGTACTTC
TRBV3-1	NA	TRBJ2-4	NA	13	CASRGASKNIQYF	TGTGCCAGCAGGGGGGCATCAAAAAACATTCAGTACTTC
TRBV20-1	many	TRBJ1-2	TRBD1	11	CSATGGQGYTF	TGCAGTGCTACGGGGGGACAGGGCTACACCTTC
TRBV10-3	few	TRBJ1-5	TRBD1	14	CAISERDRDQPQHF	TGTGCCATCAGTGAGAGGGACAGGGACCAGCCCCAGCATTTT
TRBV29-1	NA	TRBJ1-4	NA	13	CSVADSINEKLCF	TGCAGCGTTGCAGACAGCATTAATGAAAAACTGTGTTTT
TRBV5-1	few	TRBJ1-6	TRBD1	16	CASSLSSRQGGSPLHF	TGCGCCAGCAGCTTGTCATCCCGACAGGGTGGTTCACCCCTCCACTTT
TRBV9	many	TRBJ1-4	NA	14	CASSVDGSNEKLFF	TGTGCCAGCAGCGTAGACGGGTCTAATGAAAAACTGTTTTTT
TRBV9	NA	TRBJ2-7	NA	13	CASSQAVTDEQYF	TGTGCCAGCAGCCAAGCCGTGACCGACGAGCAGTACTTC
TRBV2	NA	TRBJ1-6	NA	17	CASSETGPLDDNSPLHF	TGTGCCAGCAGTGAGACGGGGCCACTAGACGATAATTCACCCCTCCACTTT
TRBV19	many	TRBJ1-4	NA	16	CASSIDTSGLDEKLFF	TGTGCCAGTAGTATAGATACCTCAGGACTAGACGAAAAACTGTTTTTT
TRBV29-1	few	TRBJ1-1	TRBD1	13	CSVEVDRATEAFF	TGCAGCGTTGAGGTGGACAGGGCAACTGAAGCTTTCTTT
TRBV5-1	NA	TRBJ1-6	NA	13	CASRSRVNSPLHF	TGCGCCAGCAGATCCAGGGTTAATTCACCCCTCCACTTT
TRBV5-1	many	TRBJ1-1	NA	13	CASSLDGHTEAFF	TGCGCCAGCAGCTTGGACGGACACACTGAAGCTTTCTTT
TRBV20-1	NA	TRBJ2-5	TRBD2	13	CSARAGGQETQYF	TGCAGTGCTAGAGCGGGGGGACAAGAGACCCAGTACTTC
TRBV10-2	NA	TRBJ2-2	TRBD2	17	CASSESVGLAIIGELFF	TGCGCCAGCAGTGAGTCTGTCGGACTAGCGATAATCGGGGAGCTGTTTTTT
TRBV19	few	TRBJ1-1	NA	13	CASSRVGNTEAFF	TGTGCCAGTAGTAGGGTGGGTAACACTGAAGCTTTCTTT
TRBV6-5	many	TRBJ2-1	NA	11	CASSYLGEQFF	TGTGCCAGCAGTTACCTGGGGGAGCAGTTCTTC
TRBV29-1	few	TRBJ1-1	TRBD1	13	CSAKQGAGTEAFF	TGCAGCGCTAAACAGGGGGCCGGCACTGAAGCTTTCTTT
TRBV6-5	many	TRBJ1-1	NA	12	CASNFNSQEAFF	TGTGCCAGCAATTTTAATTCTCAAGAAGCTTTCTTT